Listed below are T cell receptor beta chains from one sample, sequenced in a study of cytomegalovirus exposure and HLA in healthy donors. This table comes from immunoSEQ multiplex PCR, and its TCRdb copy is limited to in-frame clones, with some not included. The data hold about 170,000 clones, with 55% to 75% observed a single time. The sequenced material came from PBMCs. These receptors were taken from a human donor in good health. The CDR3 runs from the conserved cysteine through the conserved F or W. Fields, in order: CDR3 protein, CDR3 DNA, clone size, V gene, J gene, D gene. A D gene is named only where the DNA matches it firmly. Rows give clone size only sometimes, using once, few, many, or a class for an expanded clone.

CASTPDRGQYEQYF	TGTGCCAGCACCCCGGACAGGGGGCAGTACGAGCAGTACTTC	NA	TRBV2	TRBJ2-7	TRBD1
CASSSGGPYEQYF	TGTGCCAGTTCAAGCGGGGGGCCCTACGAGCAGTACTTC	few	TRBV2	TRBJ2-7	TRBD2
CASSPRGGIDSPLHF	TGTGCCAGCTCACCGCGGGGAGGTATAGATTCACCCCTCCACTTT	NA	TRBV18	TRBJ1-6	NA
CASSEVGNTGELFF	TGTGCCAGCAGTGAGGTCGGTAACACCGGGGAGCTGTTTTTT	NA	TRBV2	TRBJ2-2	NA
CASHTSENTGELFF	TGTGCCAGCCACACTAGCGAGAACACCGGGGAGCTGTTTTTT	NA	TRBV28	TRBJ2-2	TRBD2
CASSWRDRGAPNYGYTF	TGCGCCAGCAGCTGGAGGGACAGGGGGGCACCTAACTATGGCTACACCTTC	NA	TRBV5-1	TRBJ1-2	TRBD1
CASSLEGGSTEAFF	TGCGCCAGCAGCTTGGAGGGCGGGTCCACTGAAGCTTTCTTT	NA	TRBV5-1	TRBJ1-1	NA
CASSAGDIGYTF	TGTGCCAGCTCAGCCGGGGACATCGGCTACACCTTC	NA	TRBV18	TRBJ1-2	NA
CASSGQGVPQTEAFF	TGTGCCAGCAGCGGACAAGGGGTCCCCCAGACTGAAGCTTTCTTT	few	TRBV9	TRBJ1-1	NA
CASSFYTMNTEAFF	TGTGCCAGCAGCTTCTACACTATGAACACTGAAGCTTTCTTT	NA	TRBV5-6	TRBJ1-1	NA
CASSLGAGGAGEQYF	TGCGCCAGCAGCCTCGGGGCAGGGGGCGCGGGGGAGCAGTACTTC	NA	TRBV5-1	TRBJ2-7	TRBD1
CATSPEGRFFNEQYF	TGTGCCACCAGCCCTGAGGGCCGATTTTTTAACGAGCAGTACTTC	once	TRBV15	TRBJ2-7	NA
CSVWEAGGQGIPYEQYF	TGCAGCGTTTGGGAGGCCGGCGGACAGGGGATTCCCTACGAGCAGTACTTC	NA	TRBV29-1	TRBJ2-7	TRBD1
CASSDDSYQPQHF	TGTGCCAGCAGCGACGACAGTTATCAGCCCCAGCATTTT	NA	TRBV5-5	TRBJ1-5	NA
CASSFGQGSSGYTF	TGTGCCAGCAGCTTTGGACAGGGCTCTTCGGGCTACACCTTC	few	TRBV7-8	TRBJ1-2	TRBD1
CASSPITQDEKLFF	TGTGCCAGCTCACCCATAACCCAGGATGAAAAACTGTTTTTT	NA	TRBV18	TRBJ1-4	NA
CASSLGGASTGELFF	TGTGCCAGCAGCTTAGGGGGCGCCTCGACCGGGGAGCTGTTTTTT	NA	TRBV11-3	TRBJ2-2	NA
CASRDREDEQFF	TGTGCCAGCAGGGACAGGGAAGATGAGCAGTTCTTC	NA	TRBV7-9	TRBJ2-1	TRBD1
CASSSSGQEKLFF	TGTGCCAGCAGCTCCTCGGGACAGGAAAAACTGTTTTTT	once	TRBV7-2	TRBJ1-4	TRBD1
CASSSQGANGYQPQHF	TGTGCCAGCAGTTCCCAGGGGGCAAACGGCTATCAGCCCCAGCATTTT	NA	TRBV27	TRBJ1-5	TRBD1
CASSELGSGDRAEAFF	TGCGCCAGCAGTGAGCTCGGTTCGGGGGATAGGGCTGAAGCTTTCTTT	NA	TRBV10-2	TRBJ1-1	NA
CASSSGTSGVYNEQFF	TGTGCCAGCAGCTCCGGGACTAGCGGGGTTTACAATGAGCAGTTCTTC	few	TRBV5-4	TRBJ2-1	TRBD2
CASSDLLAGDNGELFF	TGTGCCAGCAGCGATCTACTAGCGGGGGATAACGGGGAGCTGTTTTTT	NA	TRBV9	TRBJ2-2	TRBD2
CASSWGTFSYEQYF	TGCGCCAGCAGCTGGGGGACATTCTCCTACGAGCAGTACTTC	NA	TRBV5-1	TRBJ2-7	NA
CASSQRGSSGANVLTF	TGCGCCAGCAGCCAACGTGGTAGCTCTGGGGCCAACGTCCTGACTTTC	few	TRBV4-1	TRBJ2-6	NA
CASSDSRQTSSPLHF	TGTGCCAGCAGTGACTCTCGACAGACCAGTTCACCCCTCCACTTT	NA	TRBV6-4	TRBJ1-6	NA
CASSSWGSDYEQYF	TGTGCCAGCTCCAGTTGGGGCAGCGACTACGAGCAGTACTTC	few	TRBV18	TRBJ2-7	NA
CASSPTTGDEQYF	TGTGCCAGCAGTCCTACAACAGGGGACGAGCAGTACTTC	NA	TRBV27	TRBJ2-7	TRBD1
CSVGDLGADTQYF	TGCAGCGTCGGAGACCTCGGGGCAGATACGCAGTATTTT	NA	TRBV29-1	TRBJ2-3	NA
CASSYSRTGGMTEAFF	TGTGCCAGCAGTTACTCGCGGACAGGGGGCATGACTGAAGCTTTCTTT	NA	TRBV6-5	TRBJ1-1	TRBD1
CASSGTGGNTEAFF	TGTGCCAGCTCCGGGACAGGGGGGAACACTGAAGCTTTCTTT	NA	TRBV18	TRBJ1-1	TRBD1
CASSEGRDFSPLHF	TGTGCCAGCAGTGAAGGCAGGGACTTTTCACCCCTCCACTTT	NA	TRBV25-1	TRBJ1-6	NA
CSVADGQSNQPQHF	TGCAGCGTAGCAGACGGACAGAGTAATCAGCCCCAGCATTTT	NA	TRBV29-1	TRBJ1-5	NA
CASSLQGEQYF	TGTGCCAGCAGCTTACAGGGGGAGCAGTACTTC	NA	TRBV7-9	TRBJ2-7	NA
CASGLETGGGTDTQYF	TGTGCTAGTGGTTTGGAAACAGGGGGCGGCACAGATACGCAGTATTTT	NA	TRBV12-5	TRBJ2-3	TRBD1
CAWSVSSLEQYF	TGTGCCTGGAGTGTTAGCAGCCTCGAGCAGTACTTC	NA	TRBV30	TRBJ2-7	NA
CASSLDGGRTEAFF	TGTGCCAGCAGCTTAGACGGGGGGAGGACTGAAGCTTTCTTT	NA	TRBV13	TRBJ1-1	NA